This record looks at one T cell receptor (beta chain) sequence and its context. These data belong to a study of T cell changes during pregnancy in multiple sclerosis. V was pared by 5 bases and J by 4 bases, with 11 bases between. The CDR3 extends over 13 amino acids. CDR1 and CDR2 (germline): PRHDT, FYEKMQ (reference sequence). Method: immunoSEQ multiplex PCR; TCRdb's copy keeps in-frame clones and lacks some. Of roughly 70,000 clones in the sample, about nine tenths were seen once. This sequence was found in a female donor with multiple sclerosis, enrolled in a pregnancy study. Sequencing used peripheral blood, obtained in the third trimester of pregnancy. The chain is built from TRBV13 and TRBJ1-1, with TRBD1 as a possible D gene (6 bases). CDR3 loop: CASSQDRTTEAFF. The CDR3 DNA follows: TGTGCCAGCAGCCAAGACAGGACCACTGAAGCTTTCTTT.